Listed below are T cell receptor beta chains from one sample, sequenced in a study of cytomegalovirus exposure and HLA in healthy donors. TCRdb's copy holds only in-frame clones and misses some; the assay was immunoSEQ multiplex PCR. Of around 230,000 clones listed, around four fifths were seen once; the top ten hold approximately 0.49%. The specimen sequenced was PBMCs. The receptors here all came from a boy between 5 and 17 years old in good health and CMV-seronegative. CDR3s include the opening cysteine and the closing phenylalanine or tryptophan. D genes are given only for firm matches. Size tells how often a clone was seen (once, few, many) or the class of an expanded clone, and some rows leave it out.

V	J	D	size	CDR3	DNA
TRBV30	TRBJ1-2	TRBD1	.	CAEWDRGYGYTF	TGTGCCGAATGGGACAGGGGCTATGGCTACACCTTC
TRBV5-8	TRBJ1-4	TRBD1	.	CASSKEGAKGEKLFF	TGTGCCAGCAGCAAAGAGGGGGCCAAGGGGGAAAAACTGTTTTTT
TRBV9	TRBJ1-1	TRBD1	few	CASSVGAGTGGTEAFF	TGTGCCAGCAGCGTAGGAGCCGGGACAGGGGGCACTGAAGCTTTCTTT
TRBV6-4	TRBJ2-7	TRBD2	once	CASNEKGLAGTSYEQYF	TGTGCCAGCAACGAGAAGGGACTAGCGGGAACCTCCTACGAGCAGTACTTC
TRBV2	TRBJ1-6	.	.	CASGWRADLNSPLHF	TGTGCCAGCGGGTGGAGGGCAGACCTCAATTCACCCCTCCACTTT
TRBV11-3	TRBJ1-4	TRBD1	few	CASSPGTGGRVTYEKLFF	TGTGCCAGCAGCCCCGGGACAGGGGGCCGGGTTACGTATGAAAAACTGTTTTTT
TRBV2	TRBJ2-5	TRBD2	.	CASSEARTSGTLGETQYF	TGTGCCAGCAGTGAAGCGAGGACTAGCGGGACGTTGGGAGAGACCCAGTACTTC
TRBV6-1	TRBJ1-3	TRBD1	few	CASTGGAMVGTIYF	TGTGCCAGTACAGGGGGCGCGATGGTGGGCACCATATATTTT
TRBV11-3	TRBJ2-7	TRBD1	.	CASSTTGDEQYF	TGTGCCAGCAGTACGACAGGGGACGAGCAGTACTTC
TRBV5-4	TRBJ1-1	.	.	CASSWTPNTEAFF	TGTGCCAGCAGCTGGACACCCAACACTGAAGCTTTCTTT
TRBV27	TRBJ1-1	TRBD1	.	CASSVGTGFNTEAFF	TGTGCCAGCAGTGTAGGGACAGGGTTCAACACTGAAGCTTTCTTT
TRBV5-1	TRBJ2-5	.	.	CASSLEGERETQYF	TGCGCCAGCAGCTTGGAGGGGGAAAGGGAGACCCAGTACTTC
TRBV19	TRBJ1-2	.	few	CARLLKGYGYTF	TGTGCCAGGCTTTTAAAGGGGTATGGCTACACCTTC
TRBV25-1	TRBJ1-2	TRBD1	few	CASSDSGQGAISYGYTF	TGTGCCAGCAGTGACTCCGGACAGGGGGCAATCAGCTATGGCTACACCTTC